Presented here are 17 T cell receptor beta chains from one specimen sequenced in a study of PD-1 blockade in classical Hodgkin lymphoma. Time point here: cycle 4 day 1 (C4D1), after 5 to 7 weeks of nivolumab. Each and every patient relapsed after autologous stem cell transplantation, and patients got differing brentuximab vedotin exposure. Libraries were prepared by immunoSEQ multiplex PCR; TCRdb keeps only in-frame clonotypes and omits some of them. The sample lists approximately 17,000 clones, about 65% occurring once. The sequenced sample was peripheral blood mononuclear cells (PBMCs), obtained before the fourth cycle of nivolumab. These receptors all come from a human donor with classical Hodgkin lymphoma.

V is TRBV7-2 and J is TRBJ2-5; D possibly corresponds to TRBD2 (5 bases). The CDR3 is 13 amino acids. The germline V gene encodes CDR1 SGHTA and CDR2 FQGNSA. Trimming pared 4 bases from V and 5 bases from J, leaving 11 bases between. The CDR3, as DNA: TGTGCCAGCAGCTCCCGCCCGGGGGAGACCCAGTACTTC. Its translation: CASSSRPGETQYF.

CDR3 region: CASSLRLGENTGELFF. As DNA, the CDR3 is TGTGCCAGCAGTTTGAGACTTGGGGAGAACACCGGGGAGCTGTTTTTT. The chain has TRBV28 and TRBJ2-2; D ambiguous. This CDR3 is 16 amino acids long. Per the germline V gene, CDR1 is MDHEN and CDR2 is SYDVKM. V lost 3 bases, J lost 1 base, and 12 bases lay in between. The full variable domain, rest sourced from reference TRBV28 and TRBJ2-2, is DVKVTQSSRYLVKRTGEKVFLECVQDMDHENMFWYRQDPGLGLRLIYFSYDVKMKEKGDIPEGYSVSREKKERFSLILESASTNQTSMYLCASSLRLGENTGELFFGEGSRLTVL.

The chain has TRBV28 and TRBJ2-7; perhaps TRBD2 as D (6 bases). The CDR3 extends over 12 amino acids. CDR1 is MDHEN and CDR2 is SYDVKM in the germline V gene. With 4 bases removed from V and 7 bases from J, the gap between germline ends came to 11 bases. CDR3 protein: CASSSGLYEQYF. The CDR3 region has the DNA TGTGCCAGCAGTTCGGGACTGTATGAGCAGTACTTC.

This rearrangement joins TRBV19 to TRBJ2-3, with D perhaps matching TRBD2 (6 bases). Trimming cost V 0 bases and J 5 bases, with 18 bases left between them. In germline, CDR1 is LNHDA, CDR2 SQIVND (reference sequence). The CDR3 runs to 17 residues. The CDR3 protein is CASSIDPAGLAGDTQYF. CDR3 sequence (DNA): TGTGCCAGTAGTATAGATCCGGCGGGGCTAGCAGGAGATACGCAGTATTTT.

This chain connects TRBV5-4 to TRBJ1-2; TRBD1 agrees at 7 bases. The CDR3 extends over 14 amino acids. The trim removed 4 bases at V and 0 bases at J, leaving 3 bases unmatched. Per germline, CDR1 SGHNT and CDR2 YYREEE (reference sequence). CDR3 loop: CASSPGTANYGYTF. The CDR3 DNA sequence: TGTGCCAGCAGCCCCGGGACAGCTAACTATGGCTACACCTTC.

This chain connects TRBV5-1 to TRBJ2-5; the match to TRBD2 covers 11 bases. After removal of 0 bases from V and 2 bases from J, the junction contained 3 bases not matched to a gene. Germline V gives CDR1 SGHRS, CDR2 YFSETQ. CDR3 length equals 16 residues. The CDR3 DNA sequence: TGCGCCAGCAGCTTGGCGGTAGCGGGAGGGCAAGAGACCCAGTACTTC. It yields the protein CASSLAVAGGQETQYF.

The V call is TRBV7-9, the J call TRBJ2-7; D is perhaps TRBD2 (6 bases). The CDR3 is 13 amino acids. The germline V gene has CDR1 SEHNR and CDR2 FQNEAQ (reference sequence). The germline V and J ends were trimmed by 10 bases and 4 bases, with 17 bases remaining between them. The CDR3 here is CAIEGGIEYEQYF. The CDR3 DNA follows: TGTGCCATCGAGGGCGGGATAGAATACGAGCAGTACTTC.

The CDR3 here is CASSFTRRAYEQYF. CDR3 bases: TGTGCCAGCAGCTTTACTAGGAGGGCCTACGAGCAGTACTTC. The V and J genes are TRBV5-6 and TRBJ2-7; maybe TRBD2 (6 bases). The V end lost 2 bases, the J end lost 2 bases, and 11 bases lay between the germline ends. CDR1 and CDR2 (germline): SGHDT, YYEEEE. The CDR3 contains 14 residues.

Comment on this clone: A read error may account for a junction end that differs from germline. This chain links TRBV7-7 with TRBJ1-6; D is unresolved. Germline V CDR1 and CDR2: SSHAT, FNYEAQ (reference sequence). CDR3 size: 15 residues. Here the CDR3 DNA reads TGTGCTAGCAGCTTCCCGGAGGACCAAATCTCACCCCTCCACTTT. Protein sequence: CASSFPEDQISPLHF.

Judged by abundance, this clone is large. This chain joins TRBV27 and TRBJ2-1, with 7 nucleotides matching TRBD1. The ends lost 6 bases at V and 0 bases at J; junction bases unmatched: 5. The V gene's germline CDR1 is MNHEY and CDR2 SMNVEV (reference sequence). The CDR3 loop spans 15 amino acids. For the CDR3, the DNA is TGTGCCAGCAGCTCAGGGGGAGTCTCCTACAATGAGCAGTTCTTC. Its protein product is CASSSGGVSYNEQFF.

The CDR3, as DNA: TGTGCCAGCAGCGACCGTGGCGGGAGTGGGGAGACCCAGTACTTC. It specifies CASSDRGGSGETQYF. J is TRBJ2-5 and V is TRBV6-6; 7 bases map to TRBD2. The germline V gene encodes CDR1 MNHNY and CDR2 SVGAGI (reference sequence). Losses at the gene ends were 6 bases for V and 5 bases for J; bases not matched to a gene: 12. CDR3 length: 15 amino acids.

J is TRBJ2-7 and V is TRBV6-1, with 9 bases lining up with TRBD2. Germline V gene data show CDR1 as MNHNS and CDR2 as SASEGT. The CDR3 sequence is 15 residues long. V gave up 0 bases and J gave up 2 bases; unmatched junction bases: 2. The DNA for the CDR3 is TGTGCCAGCAGTGAAGCTTCTAGCGGGACCTACGAGCAGTACTTC. Encoded protein: CASSEASSGTYEQYF.

The rearrangement links TRBV28 to TRBJ2-1, with 13 bases aligning to TRBD2. Germline V gene lookup returns CDR1 MDHEN and CDR2 SYDVKM. There are 12 residues in the CDR3. The V gene end was trimmed by 4 bases and the J gene end by 16 bases; junction bases not matched to a gene: 4. The CDR3 DNA follows: TGTGCCAGCAGTTCGACTAGCGGGAGGCATTTCTTC. It specifies CASSSTSGRHFF.

This chain links TRBV5-1 with TRBJ2-3; no clear D gene. Looked up from germline, CDR1 is SGHRS and CDR2 is YFSETQ. The CDR3 contains 14 residues. Trimming left V 0 bases short and J 3 bases short, with 8 bases between. This CDR3 is CASSLETRTDTQYF. CDR3 DNA sequence: TGCGCCAGCAGCTTGGAGACAAGAACAGATACGCAGTATTTT.

J is TRBJ1-2 and V is TRBV19, with D hard to call. Germline values: CDR1 LNHDA, CDR2 SQIVND (reference sequence). The CDR3 spans 12 residues. Trimming shortened V by 4 bases and J by 3 bases, and 6 bases separated the two germline ends. The CDR3 here is CASSNRDYGYTF. The CDR3 region has the DNA TGTGCCAGTAGTAATAGGGACTATGGCTACACCTTC.

This chain uses TRBV28 with TRBJ1-1; the D is unclear. V lost 8 bases and J 5 bases, leaving 18 bases between the germline ends. CDR3 size: 14 residues. The germline V gene encodes CDR1 MDHEN and CDR2 SYDVKM. DNA for the CDR3: TGTGCCAGCCAAAAACCGGTCGGGAGTACTGAAGCTTTCTTT. It yields the protein CASQKPVGSTEAFF.

The sample holds a few counts of this clone. V gene TRBV28 combines with J gene TRBJ1-4; possible D gene TRBD1, 5 bases. V lost 5 bases to trimming and J lost 5 bases, with 15 bases between them. CDR1 and CDR2 from the germline V gene are MDHEN and SYDVKM. The CDR3 loop spans 15 amino acids. The CDR3 is CASSQGRWGNEKLFF. The DNA for the CDR3 is TGTGCCAGCAGTCAAGGACGGTGGGGGAATGAAAAACTGTTTTTT.